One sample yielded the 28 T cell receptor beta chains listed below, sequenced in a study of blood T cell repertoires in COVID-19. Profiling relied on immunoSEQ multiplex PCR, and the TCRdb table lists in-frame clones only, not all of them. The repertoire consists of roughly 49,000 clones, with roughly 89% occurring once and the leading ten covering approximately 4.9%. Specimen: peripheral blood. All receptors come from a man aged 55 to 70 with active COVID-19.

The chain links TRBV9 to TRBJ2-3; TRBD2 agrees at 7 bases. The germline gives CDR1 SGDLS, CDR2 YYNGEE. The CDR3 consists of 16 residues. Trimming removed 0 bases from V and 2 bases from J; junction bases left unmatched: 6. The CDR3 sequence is CASSVEAGYNTDTQYF. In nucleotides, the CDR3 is TGTGCCAGCAGCGTAGAAGCGGGATATAACACAGATACGCAGTATTTT.

CDR3 bases: TGTGCCAGCAGTTCGCCCGGTCGGTTGAACACTGAAGCTTTCTTT. It encodes CASSSPGRLNTEAFF. This chain connects TRBV28 to TRBJ1-1, with D unclear. The germline gives CDR1 MDHEN, CDR2 SYDVKM. This CDR3 contains 15 residues. Trimming stripped 4 bases from V and 0 bases from J, with 12 bases between.

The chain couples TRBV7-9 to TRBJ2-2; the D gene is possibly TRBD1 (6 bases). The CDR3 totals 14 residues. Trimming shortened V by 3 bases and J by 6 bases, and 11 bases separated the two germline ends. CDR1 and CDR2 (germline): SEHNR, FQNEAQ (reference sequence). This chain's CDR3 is CASSLAGVAGELFF. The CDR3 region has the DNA TGTGCCAGCAGCTTGGCAGGGGTGGCCGGGGAGCTGTTTTTT.

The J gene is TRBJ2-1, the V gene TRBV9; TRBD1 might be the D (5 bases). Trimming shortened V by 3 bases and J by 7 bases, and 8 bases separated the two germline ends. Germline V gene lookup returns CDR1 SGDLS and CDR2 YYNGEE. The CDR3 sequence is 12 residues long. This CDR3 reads CASSDQGNEQFF. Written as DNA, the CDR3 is TGTGCCAGCAGCGACCAGGGTAATGAGCAGTTCTTC.

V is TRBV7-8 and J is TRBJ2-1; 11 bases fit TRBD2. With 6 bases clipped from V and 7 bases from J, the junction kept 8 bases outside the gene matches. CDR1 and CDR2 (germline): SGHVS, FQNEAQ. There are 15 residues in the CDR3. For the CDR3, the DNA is TGTGCCAGCAGAGTACTAGCGGGAGCTGCGAATGAGCAGTTCTTC. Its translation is CASRVLAGAANEQFF.

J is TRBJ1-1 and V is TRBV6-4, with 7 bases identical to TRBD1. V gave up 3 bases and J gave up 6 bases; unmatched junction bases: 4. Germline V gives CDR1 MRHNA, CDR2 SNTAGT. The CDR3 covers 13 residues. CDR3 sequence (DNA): TGTGCCAGCAGTGAGACAGGGCGGTCTGAAGCTTTCTTT. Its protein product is CASSETGRSEAFF.

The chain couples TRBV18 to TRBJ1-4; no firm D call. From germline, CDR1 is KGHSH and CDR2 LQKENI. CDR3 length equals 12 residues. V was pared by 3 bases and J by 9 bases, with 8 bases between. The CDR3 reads CASSPPIQKLFF. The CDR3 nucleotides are TGTGCCAGCTCACCTCCCATTCAAAAACTGTTTTTT.

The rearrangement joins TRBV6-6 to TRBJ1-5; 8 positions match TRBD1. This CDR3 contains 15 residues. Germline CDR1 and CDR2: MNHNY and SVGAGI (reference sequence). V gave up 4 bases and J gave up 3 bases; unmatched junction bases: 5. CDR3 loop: CASSSRQGNNQPQHF. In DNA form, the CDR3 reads TGTGCCAGCAGTTCCCGACAGGGGAACAATCAGCCCCAGCATTTT.

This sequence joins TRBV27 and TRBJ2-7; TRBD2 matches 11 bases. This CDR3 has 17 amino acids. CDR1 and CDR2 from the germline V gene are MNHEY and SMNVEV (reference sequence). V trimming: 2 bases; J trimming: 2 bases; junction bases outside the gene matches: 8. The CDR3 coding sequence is TGTGCCAGCAGTTTACTAGCGGGAGGCCCACTTACCTACGAGCAGTACTTC. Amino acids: CASSLLAGGPLTYEQYF.

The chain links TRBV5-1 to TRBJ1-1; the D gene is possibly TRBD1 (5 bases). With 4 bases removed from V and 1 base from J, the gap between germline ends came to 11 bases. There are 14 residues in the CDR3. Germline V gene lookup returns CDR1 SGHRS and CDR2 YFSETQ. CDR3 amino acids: CASSVTVGNTEAFF. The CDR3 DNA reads TGCGCCAGCAGCGTGACAGTGGGGAACACTGAAGCTTTCTTT. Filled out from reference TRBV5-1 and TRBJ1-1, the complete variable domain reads KAGVTQTPRYLIKTRGQQVTLSCSPISGHRSVSWYQQTPGQGLQFLFEYFSETQRNKGNFPGRFSGRQFSNSRSEMNVSTLELGDSALYLCASSVTVGNTEAFFGQGTRLTVV.

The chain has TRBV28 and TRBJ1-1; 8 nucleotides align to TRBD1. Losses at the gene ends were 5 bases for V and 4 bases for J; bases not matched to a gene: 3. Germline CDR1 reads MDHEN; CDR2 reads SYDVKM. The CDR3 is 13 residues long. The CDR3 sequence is CASSLDRGTEAFF. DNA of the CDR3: TGTGCCAGCAGTCTTGACAGGGGCACTGAAGCTTTCTTT.

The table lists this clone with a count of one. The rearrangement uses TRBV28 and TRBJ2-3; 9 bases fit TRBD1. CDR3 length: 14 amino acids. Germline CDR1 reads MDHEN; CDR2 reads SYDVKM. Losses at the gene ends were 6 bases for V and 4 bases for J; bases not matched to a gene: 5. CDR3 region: CASRSQGASDTQYF. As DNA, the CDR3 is TGTGCCAGCAGGTCACAGGGGGCATCAGATACGCAGTATTTT.

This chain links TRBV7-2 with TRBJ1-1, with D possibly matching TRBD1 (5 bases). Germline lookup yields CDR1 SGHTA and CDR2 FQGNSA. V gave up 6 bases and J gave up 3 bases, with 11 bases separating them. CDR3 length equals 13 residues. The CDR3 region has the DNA TGTGCCAGCAGGCAGGGCGGTTACACTGAAGCTTTCTTT. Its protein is CASRQGGYTEAFF.

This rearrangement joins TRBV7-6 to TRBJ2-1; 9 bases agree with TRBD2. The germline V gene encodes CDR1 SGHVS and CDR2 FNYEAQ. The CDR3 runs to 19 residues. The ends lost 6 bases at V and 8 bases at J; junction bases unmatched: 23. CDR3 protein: CASRGGPLGGLARSHEQFF. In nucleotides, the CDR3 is TGTGCCAGCAGGGGGGGCCCCCTCGGGGGACTAGCTAGGTCGCATGAGCAGTTCTTC.

CDR3 sequence reads: CASSQGSAATYEQYF. DNA of the CDR3: TGCGCCAGCAGCCAAGGCTCAGCGGCCACCTACGAGCAGTACTTC. V is TRBV4-1 and J is TRBJ2-7; D is possibly TRBD2 (5 bases). Trimming pared 1 base from V and 2 bases from J, leaving 12 bases between. Germline-derived CDR1 and CDR2 are MGHRA and YSYEKL. This CDR3 has 15 amino acids.

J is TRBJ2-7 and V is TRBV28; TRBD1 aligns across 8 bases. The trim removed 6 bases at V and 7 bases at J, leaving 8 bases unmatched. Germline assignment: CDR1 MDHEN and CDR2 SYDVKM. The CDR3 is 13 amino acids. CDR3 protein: CASRRQGLWEQYF. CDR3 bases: TGTGCCAGCAGGAGACAGGGGTTGTGGGAGCAGTACTTC. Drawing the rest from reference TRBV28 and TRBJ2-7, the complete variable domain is DVKVTQSSRYLVKRTGEKVFLECVQDMDHENMFWYRQDPGLGLRLIYFSYDVKMKEKGDIPEGYSVSREKKERFSLILESASTNQTSMYLCASRRQGLWEQYFGPGTRLTVT.

CDR3 residues: CASSLYPLGTEHTDTQYF. The CDR3 coding sequence is TGTGCCAGCAGCTTGTACCCCCTGGGGACAGAACACACAGATACGCAGTATTTT. The rearrangement links TRBV7-9 to TRBJ2-3; 7 bases line up with TRBD1. The CDR3 covers 18 residues. J was trimmed by 2 bases and V by 3 bases; bases with no gene match: 14. In germline, CDR1 is SEHNR, CDR2 FQNEAQ (reference sequence).

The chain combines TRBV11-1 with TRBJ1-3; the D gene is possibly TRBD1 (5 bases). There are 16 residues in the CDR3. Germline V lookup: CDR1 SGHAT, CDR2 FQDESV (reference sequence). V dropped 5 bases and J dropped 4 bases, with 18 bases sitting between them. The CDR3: CASSPGLTHVGNTIYF. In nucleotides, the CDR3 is TGTGCCAGCAGCCCGGGACTTACCCACGTCGGAAACACCATATATTTT.

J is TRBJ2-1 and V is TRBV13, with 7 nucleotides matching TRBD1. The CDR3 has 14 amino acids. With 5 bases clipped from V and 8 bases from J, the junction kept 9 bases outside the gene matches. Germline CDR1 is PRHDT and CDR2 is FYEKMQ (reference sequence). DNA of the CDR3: TGTGCCAGCAGCCCCTTGACAGGGTTGGATGAGCAGTTCTTC. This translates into CASSPLTGLDEQFF.

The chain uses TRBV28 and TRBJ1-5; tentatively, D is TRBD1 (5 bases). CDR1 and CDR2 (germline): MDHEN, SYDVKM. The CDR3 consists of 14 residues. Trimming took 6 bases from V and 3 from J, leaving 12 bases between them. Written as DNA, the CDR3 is TGTGCCAGCAGGGGGTGGGGCACCAATCAGCCCCAGCATTTT. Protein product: CASRGWGTNQPQHF.

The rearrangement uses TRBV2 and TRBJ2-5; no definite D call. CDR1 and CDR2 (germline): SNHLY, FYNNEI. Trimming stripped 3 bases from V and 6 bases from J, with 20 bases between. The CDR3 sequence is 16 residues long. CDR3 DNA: TGTGCCAGCAGTGACAGCGTCGCGGCCCGGCTTCAGACCCAGTACTTC. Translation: CASSDSVAARLQTQYF.

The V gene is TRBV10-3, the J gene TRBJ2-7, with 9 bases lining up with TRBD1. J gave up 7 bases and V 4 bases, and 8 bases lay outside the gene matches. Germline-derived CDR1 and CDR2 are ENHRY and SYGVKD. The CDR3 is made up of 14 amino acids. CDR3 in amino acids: CAISVGQGLEEQYF. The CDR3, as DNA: TGTGCCATCAGTGTGGGACAGGGACTTGAAGAGCAGTACTTC.

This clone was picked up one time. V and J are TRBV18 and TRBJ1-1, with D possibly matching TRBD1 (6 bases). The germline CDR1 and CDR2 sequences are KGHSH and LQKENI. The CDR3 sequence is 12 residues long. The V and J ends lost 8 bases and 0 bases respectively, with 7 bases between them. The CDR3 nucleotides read TGTGCCAGCGGACAGATGAACACTGAAGCTTTCTTT. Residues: CASGQMNTEAFF.

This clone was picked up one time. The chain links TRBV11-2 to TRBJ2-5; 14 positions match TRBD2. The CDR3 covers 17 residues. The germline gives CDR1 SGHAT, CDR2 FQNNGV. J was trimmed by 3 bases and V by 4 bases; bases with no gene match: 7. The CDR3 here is CASSWDGGLAGEETQYF. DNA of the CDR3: TGTGCCAGCAGCTGGGACGGGGGACTAGCGGGGGAAGAGACCCAGTACTTC.

This chain's CDR3 is CASSPQFGETQYF. As DNA, the CDR3 is TGTGCCAGCTCACCACAGTTCGGAGAGACCCAGTACTTC. The V call is TRBV18, the J call TRBJ2-5; no clear D. This CDR3 comprises 13 residues. The V end lost 1 base, the J end lost 4 bases, and 7 bases lay between the germline ends. Germline CDR1 KGHSH, CDR2 LQKENI.

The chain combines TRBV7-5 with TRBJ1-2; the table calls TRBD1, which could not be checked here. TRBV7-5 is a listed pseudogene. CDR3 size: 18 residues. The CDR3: CARSLVLDTGTGGCGYTF. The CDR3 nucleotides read TGTGCCAGAAGCTTAGTCTTAGATACTGGGACAGGGGGCTGTGGCTACACCTTC.

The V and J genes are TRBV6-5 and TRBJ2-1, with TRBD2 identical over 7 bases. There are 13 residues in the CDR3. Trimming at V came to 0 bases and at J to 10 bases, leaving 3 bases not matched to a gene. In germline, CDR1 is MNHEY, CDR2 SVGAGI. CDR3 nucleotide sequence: TGTGCCAGCAGTTACTCACAACTAGCGGAGCAGTTCTTC. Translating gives CASSYSQLAEQFF.

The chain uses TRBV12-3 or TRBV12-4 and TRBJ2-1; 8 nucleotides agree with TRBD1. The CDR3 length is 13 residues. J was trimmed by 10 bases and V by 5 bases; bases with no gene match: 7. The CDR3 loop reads CASSRSTGDEQFF. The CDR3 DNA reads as TGTGCCAGCAGTCGTTCGACAGGGGACGAGCAGTTCTTC.